This TCR beta chain was found in a study of neoadjuvant nivolumab and ipilimumab in lung cancer. General study results and limits: From pretherapy to surgery, tumor richness and clonality rose with dual therapy.

Some clones are missing from TCRdb's copy, which holds only in-frame ones; the method was immunoSEQ multiplex PCR. The sample includes 30,000 or so clones, less than 95% of them seen just once. In the case of this clone: Its antigen is unidentified.

CDR1 is SGHTA, CDR2 FQGTGA, per germline. This CDR3 comprises 11 residues. V was clipped by 6 bases and J by 9 bases, with 9 bases between them. This chain joins TRBV7-3 and TRBJ2-1, with D tentatively TRBD1 or TRBD2 (5 bases each). The sample was peripheral blood, taken after neoadjuvant nivolumab, alone or with ipilimumab, at or shortly before surgery. This TCR was sampled from an adult with non-small cell lung cancer. The CDR3 loop reads CASSKGREQFF. In DNA form, the CDR3 reads TGTGCCAGCAGTAAGGGACGTGAGCAGTTCTTC. Using reference TRBV7-3 and TRBJ2-1 for the parts outside the CDR3, the full variable domain is GAGVSQTPSNKVTEKGKYVELRCDPISGHTALYWYRQSLGQGPEFLIYFQGTGAADDSGLPNDRFFAVRPEGSVSTLKIQRTERGDSAVYLCASSKGREQFFGPGTRLTVL.